The following is a T cell receptor beta chain sequence with its context. Its antigen is unknown. The data belong to a study of T cell responses to AZD1222 COVID-19 vaccine. Study results and caveats: Per reports, nearly half of all spike-specific TCRs target regions that are unmutated in variants. Spike was spanned by vaccine-associated CD4 TCRs, which were dominant at 160-218 and 743-854.

Germline CDR1 and CDR2: GTSNPN and SVGIG (reference sequence). The CDR3 contains 14 residues. The V segment lost 2 bases and the J segment 5 bases; nucleotides outside the gene matches: 5. The assay was immunoSEQ multiplex PCR, and TCRdb's table has in-frame clones only and misses some. The table lists 120,000 or so clones, 81% of them singletons, with 4% to 5% in the top ten. The TCR comes from an adult in good health. The specimen was peripheral blood, collected on day 0 of AZD1222 vaccination. The chain combines TRBV30 with TRBJ1-5; 8 nucleotides match TRBD1. The CDR3 nucleotides are TGTGCCTGGAGTCCGGGACAGGCTTATCAGCCCCAGCATTTT. Protein: CAWSPGQAYQPQHF.